Sequencing of this T cell receptor beta chain was carried out in a study of T cell clones after liver transplantation. Overall study context: As an antigen-independent comparator, third-party-reactive TCRbeta sequences came from pre-transplant mixed lymphocyte reactions. Patients counted as tolerant after at least one year off all immunosuppression, enzymes not exceeding twice normal.

Comment on this clone: Its specificity is unknown.

Data came from immunoSEQ multiplex PCR; TCRdb stores just in-frame clones and leaves some out. The sample contains some 61,000 clones, 60% to 80% of which appear only once. Whole-study results and caveats: Conclusions were preliminary, with small, heterogeneous patient groups.

The TCR was taken from a human patient who received a liver transplant. The T cells may come from the graft donor. Here the sequenced sample was CD4+ T cells from blood, taken at the 22-month timepoint.

In DNA form, the CDR3 reads TGTGCCAGCAGCCAAGAGGGGGGGTGGAGCAATCAGCCCCAGCATTTT. Residues: CASSQEGGWSNQPQHF. This chain joins TRBV4-2 and TRBJ1-5; D may be TRBD1 (5 bases). Trimming shortened V by 0 bases and J by 1 base, and 10 bases separated the two germline ends. The CDR3 extends over 16 amino acids. CDR1 and CDR2 (germline): LGHNA, YNFKEQ.